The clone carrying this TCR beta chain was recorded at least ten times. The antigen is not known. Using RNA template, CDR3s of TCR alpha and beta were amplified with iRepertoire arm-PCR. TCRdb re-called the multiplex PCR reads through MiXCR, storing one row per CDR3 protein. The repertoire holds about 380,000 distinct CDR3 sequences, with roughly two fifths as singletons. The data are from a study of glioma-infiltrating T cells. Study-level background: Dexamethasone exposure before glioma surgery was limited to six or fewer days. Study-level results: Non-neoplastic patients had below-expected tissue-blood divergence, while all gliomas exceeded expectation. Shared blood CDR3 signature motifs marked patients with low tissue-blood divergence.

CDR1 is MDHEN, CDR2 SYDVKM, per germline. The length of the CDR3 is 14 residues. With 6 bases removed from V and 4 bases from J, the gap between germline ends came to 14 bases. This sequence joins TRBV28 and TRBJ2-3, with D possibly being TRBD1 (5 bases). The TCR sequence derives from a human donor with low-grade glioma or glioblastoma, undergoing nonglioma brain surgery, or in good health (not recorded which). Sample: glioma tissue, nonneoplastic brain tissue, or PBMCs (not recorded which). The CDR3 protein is CASSPAVGPDTQYF. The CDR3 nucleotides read TGTGCCAGCAGCCCTGCGGTGGGGCCAGATACGCAGTATTTT. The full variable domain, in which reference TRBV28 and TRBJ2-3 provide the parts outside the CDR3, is DVKVTQSSRYLVKRTGEKVFLECVQDMDHENMFWYRQDPGLGLRLIYFSYDVKMKEKGDIPEGYSVSREKKERFSLILESASTNQTSMYLCASSPAVGPDTQYFGPGTRLTVL.